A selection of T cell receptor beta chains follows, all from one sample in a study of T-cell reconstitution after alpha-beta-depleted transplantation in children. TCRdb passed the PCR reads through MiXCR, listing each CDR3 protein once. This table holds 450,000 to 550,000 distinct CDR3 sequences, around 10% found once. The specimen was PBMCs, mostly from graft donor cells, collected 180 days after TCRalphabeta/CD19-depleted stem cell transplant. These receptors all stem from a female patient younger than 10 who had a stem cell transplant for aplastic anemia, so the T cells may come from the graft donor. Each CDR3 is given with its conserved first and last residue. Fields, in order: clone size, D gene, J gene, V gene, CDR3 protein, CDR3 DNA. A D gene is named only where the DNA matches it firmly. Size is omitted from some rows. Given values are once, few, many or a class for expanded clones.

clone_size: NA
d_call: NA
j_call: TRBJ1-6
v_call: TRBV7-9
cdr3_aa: CASRAGDSPLHF
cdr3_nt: TGTGCCAGCCGCGCGGGGGATTCACCCCTCCACTTT

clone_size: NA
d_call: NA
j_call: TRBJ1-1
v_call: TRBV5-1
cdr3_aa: CASSLVKWRGGAENTEAFF
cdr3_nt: TGCGCCAGCAGCTTGGTTAAATGGCGCGGGGGCGCCGAGAACACTGAAGCTTTCTTT

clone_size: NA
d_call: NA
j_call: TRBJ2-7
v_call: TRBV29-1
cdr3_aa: CSVGDRTYEQYF
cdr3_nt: TGCAGCGTCGGAGACAGAACCTACGAGCAGTACTTC

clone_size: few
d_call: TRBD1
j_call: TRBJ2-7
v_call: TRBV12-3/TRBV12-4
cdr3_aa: CASSSVGILGQVYEQYF
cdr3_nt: TGTGCCAGCAGTTCAGTGGGTATTTTGGGACAGGTCTACGAGCAGTACTTC

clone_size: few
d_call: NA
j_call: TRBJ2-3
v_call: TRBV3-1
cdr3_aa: CASSQSLGRDTQYF
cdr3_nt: TGTGCCAGCAGCCAAAGTCTCGGTCGGGATACGCAGTATTTT

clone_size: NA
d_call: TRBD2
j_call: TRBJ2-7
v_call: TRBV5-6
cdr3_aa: CASSEGLALLYEQYF
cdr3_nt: TGTGCCAGCAGCGAGGGACTAGCCCTCTTGTACGAGCAGTACTTC

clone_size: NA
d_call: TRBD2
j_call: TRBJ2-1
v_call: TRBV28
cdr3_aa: CASSPATSAPYNEQFF
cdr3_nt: TGTGCCAGCAGTCCCGCGACTAGCGCCCCCTACAATGAGCAGTTCTTC

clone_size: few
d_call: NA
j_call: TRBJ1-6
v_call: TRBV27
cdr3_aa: CASSTVYNSPLHF
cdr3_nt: TGTGCCAGCAGTACGGTGTATAATTCACCCCTCCACTTT

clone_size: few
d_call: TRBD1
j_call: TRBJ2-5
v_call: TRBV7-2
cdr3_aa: CASSYPGQGAFQETQYF
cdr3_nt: TGTGCCAGCAGTTACCCGGGACAGGGGGCTTTTCAAGAGACCCAGTACTTC

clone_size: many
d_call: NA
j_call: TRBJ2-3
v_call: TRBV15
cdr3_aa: CATSRDPPDTQYF
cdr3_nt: TGTGCCACCAGCAGAGATCCGCCAGATACGCAGTATTTT

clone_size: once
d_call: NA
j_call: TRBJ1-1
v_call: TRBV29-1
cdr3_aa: CSVGFRNTDAFF
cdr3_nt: TGCAGCGTTGGTTTTAGGAACACTGACGCTTTCTTT

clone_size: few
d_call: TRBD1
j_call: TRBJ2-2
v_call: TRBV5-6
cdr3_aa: CASSSWDRGAGELFF
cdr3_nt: TGTGCCAGCAGCTCCTGGGACAGGGGCGCCGGGGAGCTGTTTTTT

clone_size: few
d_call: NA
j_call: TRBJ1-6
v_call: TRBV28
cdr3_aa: CASSFQTTYNSPLHF
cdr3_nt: TGTGCCAGCAGTTTCCAGACGACCTATAATTCACCCCTCCACTTT

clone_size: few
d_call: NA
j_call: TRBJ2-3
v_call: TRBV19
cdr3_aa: CAISDRSTDTQYF
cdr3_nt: TGTGCCATTTCGGACAGAAGCACAGATACGCAGTATTTT

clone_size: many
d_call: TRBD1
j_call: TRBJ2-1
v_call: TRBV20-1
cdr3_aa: CSAKAIGQGAYNEQFF
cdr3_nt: TGCAGTGCTAAGGCGATCGGACAGGGGGCCTACAATGAGCAGTTCTTC

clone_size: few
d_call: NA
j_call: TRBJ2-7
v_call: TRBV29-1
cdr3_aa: CSVVHLYEQYF
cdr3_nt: TGCAGCGTTGTACACCTCTACGAGCAGTACTTC

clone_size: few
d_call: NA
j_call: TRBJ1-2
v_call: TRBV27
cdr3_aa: CASSLSIADGGYGYTF
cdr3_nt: TGTGCCAGCAGTTTATCGATAGCAGATGGCGGCTATGGCTACACCTTC

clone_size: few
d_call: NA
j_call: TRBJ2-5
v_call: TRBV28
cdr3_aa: CASSRTMTETQYF
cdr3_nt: TGTGCCAGCAGCCGGACAATGACAGAGACCCAGTACTTC

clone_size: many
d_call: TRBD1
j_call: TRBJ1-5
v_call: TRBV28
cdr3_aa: CASSQQGIEQPQHF
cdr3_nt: TGTGCCAGCAGTCAACAGGGGATTGAACAGCCCCAGCATTTT

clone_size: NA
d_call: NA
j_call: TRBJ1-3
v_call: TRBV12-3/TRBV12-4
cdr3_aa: CASSPRQLRPSGNTIYF
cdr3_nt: TGTGCCAGCAGTCCGCGACAGCTTAGACCCTCTGGAAACACCATATATTTT

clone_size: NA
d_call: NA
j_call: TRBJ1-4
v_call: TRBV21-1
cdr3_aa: CASSNWDGPFATNEKLFF
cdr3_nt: TGTGCCAGCAGCAATTGGGACGGCCCGTTTGCAACTAATGAAAAACTGTTTTTT

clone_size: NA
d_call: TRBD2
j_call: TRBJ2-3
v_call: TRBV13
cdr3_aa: CASSLGRLAVSTDTQYF
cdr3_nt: TGTGCCAGCAGCTTAGGCCGGCTAGCGGTTAGCACAGATACGCAGTATTTT

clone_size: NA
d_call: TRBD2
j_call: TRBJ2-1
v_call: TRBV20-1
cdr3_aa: CSAREMGRYGLAHCEQFF
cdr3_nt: TGCAGTGCTAGAGAAATGGGTCGATATGGACTAGCGCATTGCGAGCAGTTCTTC

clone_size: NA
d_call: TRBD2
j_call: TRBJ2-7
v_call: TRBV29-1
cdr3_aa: CSVIRGVGEQYF
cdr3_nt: TGCAGCGTCATACGGGGGGTAGGCGAGCAGTACTTC

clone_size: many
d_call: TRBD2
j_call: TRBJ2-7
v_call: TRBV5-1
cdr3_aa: CASSAGLAGGYEQYF
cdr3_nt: TGCGCCAGCAGCGCGGGACTAGCGGGAGGGTACGAGCAGTACTTC

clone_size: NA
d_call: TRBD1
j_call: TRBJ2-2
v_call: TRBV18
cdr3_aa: CASSNIGTGNTGELFF
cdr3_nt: TGTGCCAGCTCCAATATTGGGACAGGGAACACCGGGGAGCTGTTTTTT

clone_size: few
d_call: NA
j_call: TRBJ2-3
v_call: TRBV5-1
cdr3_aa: CASSYLTGTTDTQYF
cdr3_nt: TGCGCCAGCAGCTATCTAACAGGGACCACAGATACGCAGTATTTT

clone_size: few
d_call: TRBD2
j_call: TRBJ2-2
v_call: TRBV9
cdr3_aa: CASSHTGGPSGTGELFF
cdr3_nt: TGTGCCAGCAGCCATACGGGAGGGCCCTCGGGGACCGGGGAGCTGTTTTTT

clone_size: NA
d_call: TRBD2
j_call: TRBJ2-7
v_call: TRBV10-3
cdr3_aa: CATAGLAFHEQYF
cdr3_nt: TGTGCCACTGCGGGACTAGCGTTCCACGAGCAGTACTTC

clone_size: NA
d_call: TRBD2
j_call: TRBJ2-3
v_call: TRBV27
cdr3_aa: CASSLGTRALNTQYF
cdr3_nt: TGTGCCAGCAGTTTAGGGACTAGAGCCCTTAATACGCAGTATTTT

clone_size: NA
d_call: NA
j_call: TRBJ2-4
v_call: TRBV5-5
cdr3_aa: CASSLGGGSGQEGNIQYF
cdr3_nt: TGTGCCAGCAGCTTGGGGGGTGGGAGCGGACAAGAAGGGAACATTCAGTACTTC

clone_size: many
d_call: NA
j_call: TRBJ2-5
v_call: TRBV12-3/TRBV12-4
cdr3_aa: CASGHGQGVETQYF
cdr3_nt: TGTGCCAGCGGCCACGGCCAGGGTGTAGAGACCCAGTACTTC

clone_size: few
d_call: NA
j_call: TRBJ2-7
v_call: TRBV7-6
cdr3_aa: CASSFRDSTYEQYF
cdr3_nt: TGTGCCAGCAGCTTCAGGGACTCGACCTACGAGCAGTACTTC